This passage covers 16 T cell receptor beta chains from one sample sequenced in a study of cytomegalovirus exposure and HLA in healthy donors. 60 Vbeta and 13 Jbeta primers were used in PCR. Libraries were prepared by immunoSEQ multiplex PCR; TCRdb keeps only in-frame clonotypes and omits some of them. Altogether under 250,000 clones are present, about 80% being singletons, with the ten largest covering approximately 0.6%. Sequenced material: PBMCs. All receptors come from a man aged 18 to 30 in good health and CMV-seronegative.

A single count supports this clone. Written as DNA, the CDR3 is TGCAGCATCCTGGGCAGGGAGACCCAGTACTTC. Its protein product is CSILGRETQYF. The rearrangement uses TRBV29-1 and TRBJ2-5; D remains ambiguous. The germline gives CDR1 SQVTM, CDR2 ANQGSEA. V was shortened by 8 bases and J by 5 bases, with 12 bases between the two germline ends. The length of the CDR3 is 11 residues.

This clone was picked up one time. The chain combines TRBV30 with TRBJ1-3; D not resolved. Germline V lookup: CDR1 GTSNPN, CDR2 SVGIG (reference sequence). The CDR3 has 16 residues. Trimming pared 4 bases from V and 0 bases from J, leaving 16 bases between. The chain's CDR3 is CAWTPGVTSSGNTIYF. In DNA, the CDR3 is TGTGCCTGGACCCCGGGAGTGACCTCCTCTGGAAACACCATATATTTT.

This rearrangement joins TRBV10-1 to TRBJ2-7, with TRBD1 matching over 9 bases. The CDR3 extends over 15 amino acids. J gave up 3 bases and V 6 bases, and 9 bases lay outside the gene matches. Germline assignment: CDR1 WNHNN and CDR2 SYGVQD (reference sequence). In DNA form, the CDR3 reads TGCGCCAGCAGCGATCCTGGGACAGGGAGCTACGAGCAGTACTTC. As protein: CASSDPGTGSYEQYF.

The CDR3 sequence: CASSIGRDTRGYGYTF. The CDR3 coding sequence is TGTGCCAGTAGTATAGGGCGCGACACTCGGGGCTATGGCTACACCTTC. This chain joins TRBV19 and TRBJ1-2; D is undetermined. The CDR3 sequence is 16 residues long. Looked up from germline, CDR1 is LNHDA and CDR2 is SQIVND (reference sequence). Trimming left V 1 base short and J 4 bases short, with 16 bases between.

This clone was observed a single time. The chain couples TRBV6-1 to TRBJ1-2; TRBD1 is a possible D gene (6 bases). V was cut by 0 bases and J by 8 bases, with 16 bases left in between. The germline V gene has CDR1 MNHNS and CDR2 SASEGT. CDR3 length: 15 residues. CDR3: CASSEAPSGGAGYTF. The CDR3 DNA reads TGTGCCAGCAGTGAAGCCCCGAGCGGGGGCGCAGGCTACACCTTC.

The chain couples TRBV19 to TRBJ2-7; 7 nucleotides line up with TRBD1. V lost 6 bases to trimming and J lost 3 bases; unmatched junction nucleotides: 2. Germline V gene data show CDR1 as LNHDA and CDR2 as SQIVND (reference sequence). This CDR3 has 12 amino acids. This CDR3 reads CASRAGGYEQYF. CDR3 nucleotides: TGTGCCAGTAGGGCAGGGGGCTACGAGCAGTACTTC. Variable domain in full (rest from reference TRBV19 and TRBJ2-7): DGGITQSPKYLFRKEGQNVTLSCEQNLNHDAMYWYRQDPGQGLRLIYYSQIVNDFQKGDIAEGYSVSREKKESFPLTVTSAQKNPTAFYLCASRAGGYEQYFGPGTRLTVT.

This chain uses TRBV11-3 with TRBJ2-3, with TRBD1 as a possible D gene (5 bases). Trimming pared 6 bases from V and 0 bases from J, leaving 25 bases between. Germline V gives CDR1 SGHNT, CDR2 YENEEA. The CDR3 totals 19 residues. The CDR3 here is CASRRTGAFNHDSTDTQYF. Written as DNA, the CDR3 is TGTGCCAGCAGGAGAACAGGAGCCTTTAATCACGATAGCACAGATACGCAGTATTTT.

The chain recombines TRBV6-1 with TRBJ2-7; 10 positions match TRBD1. The CDR3 spans 16 residues. CDR1 and CDR2 from the germline V gene are MNHNS and SASEGT. Trimming took 1 base from V and 4 from J; bases not matched to a gene: 7. The CDR3 region has the DNA TGTGCCAGCAGTGAAGTAGGGACAGGGGACCCTTACGAGCAGTACTTC. This encodes CASSEVGTGDPYEQYF.

The V call is TRBV9, the J call TRBJ2-1, with a tentative D call TRBD2 (6 bases). Germline lookup yields CDR1 SGDLS and CDR2 YYNGEE. The CDR3 has 13 residues. Between the trimmed V and J ends, which lost 6 bases and 13 bases, there was a span of 20 bases. The DNA for the CDR3 is TGTGCCAGCAACGGGGACTCAATTGGATCACAGTTCTTC. It is translated as CASNGDSIGSQFF.

The V call is TRBV25-1, the J call TRBJ1-6; tentatively, D is TRBD1 (5 bases). Germline V lookup: CDR1 MGHDK, CDR2 SYGVNS. V was shortened by 1 base and J by 9 bases, with 10 bases between the two germline ends. CDR3 length: 14 amino acids. The CDR3: CASSESGFSSPLHF. CDR3 bases: TGTGCCAGCAGTGAATCAGGGTTTAGTTCACCCCTCCACTTT.

The chain joins TRBV5-1 to TRBJ2-2; TRBD1 aligns across 9 bases. CDR3 size: 16 residues. Germline CDR1 is SGHRS and CDR2 is YFSETQ. After removal of 4 bases from V and 4 bases from J, the junction contained 8 bases not matched to a gene. The CDR3 nucleotides are TGCGCCAGCAGCATAACGTACAGGGGGCCCACCGGGGAGCTGTTTTTT. It encodes CASSITYRGPTGELFF.

The V and J genes are TRBV28 and TRBJ2-4, with TRBD1 matching 11 bases. With 6 bases clipped from V and 10 bases from J, the junction kept 11 bases outside the gene matches. This CDR3 is 15 amino acids long. Germline CDR1 is MDHEN and CDR2 is SYDVKM. The CDR3 loop is CASRSGTGGTEIQYF. In nucleotides, the CDR3 is TGTGCCAGCAGATCCGGGACAGGGGGTACTGAAATTCAGTACTTC. The full variable domain, its missing parts supplied by reference TRBV28 and TRBJ2-4, is DVKVTQSSRYLVKRTGEKVFLECVQDMDHENMFWYRQDPGLGLRLIYFSYDVKMKEKGDIPEGYSVSREKKERFSLILESASTNQTSMYLCASRSGTGGTEIQYFGAGTRLSVL.

The chain combines TRBV7-9 with TRBJ2-3, with D unclear. Trimming removed 4 bases at V and 1 base at J, with 6 bases between. From germline, CDR1 is SEHNR and CDR2 FQNEAQ (reference sequence). This CDR3 comprises 13 residues. The CDR3 sequence is CASSSQGTDTQYF. The CDR3 DNA is TGTGCCAGCAGCTCCCAGGGCACAGATACGCAGTATTTT.

DNA of the CDR3: TGTGCCAGCAGCAAAGGATCAGGGGGCGATGGCTACACCTTC. It is translated as CASSKGSGGDGYTF. V and J are TRBV21-1 and TRBJ1-2; TRBD1, as called in the table, went unchecked against the DNA. TRBV21-1 is a recognized pseudogene. The CDR3 contains 14 residues.

V and J are TRBV5-4 and TRBJ2-7, with a possible D match to TRBD2 (6 bases). CDR3 length equals 13 residues. Germline-derived CDR1 and CDR2 are SGHNT and YYREEE (reference sequence). Trimming removed 4 bases at V and 5 bases at J, with 13 bases between. Here the CDR3 reads CASSTGTLNEQYF. CDR3 DNA sequence: TGTGCCAGCAGCACCGGGACTCTAAACGAGCAGTACTTC.

J is TRBJ2-5 and V is TRBV20-1, with D unresolved. CDR1 and CDR2 (germline): DFQATT, SNEGSKA (reference sequence). The CDR3 is 11 residues long. Deletions cut 6 bases from V and 4 bases from J, with 9 bases between. The CDR3, as DNA: TGCAGTGCCGTGGCTGCAGAGACCCAGTACTTC. Protein sequence: CSAVAAETQYF.